The next 17 T cell receptor beta chains were all read from a single sample in a study of HIV-infected patients and healthy controls (dated by TCRdb to between 2012 and 2015). Whole blood was used without fractionating the cells, so the repertoire represented all peripheral T cells without sorting. Receptor amplification or capture employed 5' RACE. Sequencing was performed on an Illumina MiSeq. SuperScript III was used to reverse transcribe 500 ng RNA with primers targeting the alpha and beta constant regions. Separate alpha and beta chain libraries were made by chain-specific third strand synthesis with multiplexing indices. Clones were called with MiXCR by TCRdb after fastp trimmed the public reads at Q25, and only in-frame beta chains were retained. Records with the same CDR3 protein are collapsed into one entry carrying the most frequent genes and DNA. The sample data list 15,000 to 20,000 distinct CDR3 sequences, and roughly 8.9% of these were observed just once. Of the sample, roughly 2.6% is held by the ten largest clones.

Material: blood. These receptors came from an adult in good health.

This clonotype occurred a few times. The chain recombines TRBV5-1 with TRBJ2-3; TRBD1 or TRBD2 may be the D gene (6 bases each). In germline, CDR1 is SGHRS, CDR2 YFSETQ. V was cut by 4 bases and J by 3 bases, with 12 bases left in between. The CDR3 runs to 14 residues. The CDR3 spells CASSLGGPTDTQYF. CDR3 nucleotides: TGCGCCAGCAGCCTTGGGGGGCCGACAGATACGCAGTATTTT. The variable domain in full, with the rest retrieved from reference TRBV5-1 and TRBJ2-3, is KAGVTQTPRYLIKTRGQQVTLSCSPISGHRSVSWYQQTPGQGLQFLFEYFSETQRNKGNFPGRFSGRQFSNSRSEMNVSTLELGDSALYLCASSLGGPTDTQYFGPGTRLTVL.

This clonotype is categorized as medium-sized. This rearrangement joins TRBV28 to TRBJ1-5; D is unresolved. The germline V and J ends were trimmed by 3 bases and 0 bases, with 6 bases remaining between them. CDR3 length equals 14 residues. CDR1 and CDR2 from the germline V gene are MDHEN and SYDVKM. CDR3 sequence reads: CASSFVNSNQPQHF. The CDR3 DNA reads TGTGCCAGCAGTTTTGTAAATAGCAATCAGCCCCAGCATTTT.

The rearrangement uses TRBV3-1 and TRBJ1-1, with D unclear. This CDR3 is 13 amino acids long. The V and J ends lost 5 bases and 2 bases respectively, with 9 bases between them. Germline V gene lookup returns CDR1 LGHDT and CDR2 YNNKEL (reference sequence). The CDR3 coding sequence is TGTGCCAGCAGCATAACGGGTAACACTGAAGCTTTCTTT. It translates to CASSITGNTEAFF. Combining the CDR3 with reference TRBV3-1 and TRBJ1-1 gives the whole variable domain DTAVSQTPKYLVTQMGNDKSIKCEQNLGHDTMYWYKQDSKKFLKIMFSYNNKELIINETVPNRFSPKSPDKAHLNLHINSLELGDSAVYFCASSITGNTEAFFGQGTRLTVV.

This clonotype was found a few times. The chain recombines TRBV12-3 or TRBV12-4 with TRBJ1-2; 10 bases are a match to TRBD1. The CDR3 spans 14 residues. V shed 6 bases and J 8 bases; nucleotides not matched to a gene: 9. CDR3 coding DNA: TGTGCCAGCAGCGGGGACAGGGGAAAAAGGGGCTACACCTTC. This sequence encodes CASSGDRGKRGYTF.

In this sample, this clonotype turned up many times. The junction and the germline gene differ at one end; a read error may be behind it. The gene calls are TRBV6-5 and TRBJ2-3; D possibly corresponds to TRBD2 (6 bases). Per germline, CDR1 MNHEY and CDR2 SVGAGI. The CDR3 consists of 14 residues. The CDR3, as DNA: TGTGCCACCAGTTGGAGGGGTGGCACAGATACGCAGTATTTT. This gives the protein CATSWRGGTDTQYF.

This clonotype appeared a few times. The chain has TRBV28 and TRBJ2-5, with D perhaps matching TRBD1 or TRBD2 (5 bases each). V was shortened by 8 bases and J by 1 base, with 11 bases between the two germline ends. From germline, CDR1 is MDHEN and CDR2 SYDVKM. The CDR3 contains 13 residues. CDR3 sequence: CASESGAQETQYF. The CDR3 nucleotides are TGTGCCAGCGAGTCCGGGGCCCAAGAGACCCAGTACTTC.

CDR3 residues: CASSPDGDQETQYF. DNA for the CDR3: TGTGCCAGCAGCCCGGACGGAGACCAAGAGACCCAGTACTTC. V is TRBV7-3 and J is TRBJ2-5, with D uncertain. Germline loops: CDR1 SGHTA, CDR2 FQGTGA. Trimming removed 5 bases from V and 0 bases from J, with 10 bases in between. There are 14 residues in the CDR3.

This clonotype occurred many times. CDR3 protein: CASSLGAGSVETQYF. DNA of the CDR3: TGTGCCAGCAGCTTAGGGGCAGGGTCCGTAGAGACCCAGTACTTC. V and J are TRBV7-9 and TRBJ2-5, with D perhaps TRBD1 (5 bases). The CDR3 totals 15 residues. Trimming removed 1 base from V and 4 bases from J, with 13 bases in between. Germline values: CDR1 SEHNR, CDR2 FQNEAQ (reference sequence).

This clonotype showed up many times. V usage is TRBV19 and J usage is TRBJ2-2, with D tentatively TRBD1 or TRBD2 (5 bases each). Germline loops: CDR1 LNHDA, CDR2 SQIVND (reference sequence). Trimming removed 8 bases at V and 1 base at J, with 11 bases between. The CDR3 consists of 14 residues. CDR3 coding DNA: TGTGCCAGTTCGCCGGGACGGAACACCGGGGAGCTGTTTTTT. It encodes CASSPGRNTGELFF.

This chain joins TRBV14 and TRBJ1-1; no definite D call. This CDR3 has 15 residues. CDR1 is SGHDN and CDR2 is FVKESK in the germline V gene. Trimming took off 0 bases at V and 5 bases at J, with 13 bases between the two ends. The CDR3 coding sequence is TGTGCCAGCAGCCAAGACCCGATCGGGCGGACTGAAGCTTTCTTT. Encoded protein: CASSQDPIGRTEAFF.

This clonotype was picked up many times. The chain couples TRBV20-1 to TRBJ2-1; 8 nucleotides match TRBD1. This CDR3 contains 15 residues. Germline CDR1 is DFQATT and CDR2 is SNEGSKA (reference sequence). V trimming: 6 bases; J trimming: 3 bases; junction bases outside the gene matches: 10. DNA for the CDR3: TGCAGTGCGCTGGTATTGGACAGGGTCTACAATGAGCAGTTCTTC. The encoded protein is CSALVLDRVYNEQFF.

In this sample, this clonotype turned up a few times. The rearrangement uses TRBV19 and TRBJ2-1, with D possibly being TRBD1 (5 bases). The CDR3 loop spans 15 amino acids. The germline V gene has CDR1 LNHDA and CDR2 SQIVND (reference sequence). Trimming stripped 2 bases from V and 7 bases from J, with 15 bases between. Written as DNA, the CDR3 is TGTGCCAGTAGTATAACAGGAAACTACGAGAATGAGCAGTTCTTC. Translated: CASSITGNYENEQFF. Full variable domain (missing parts from reference TRBV19 and TRBJ2-1): DGGITQSPKYLFRKEGQNVTLSCEQNLNHDAMYWYRQDPGQGLRLIYYSQIVNDFQKGDIAEGYSVSREKKESFPLTVTSAQKNPTAFYLCASSITGNYENEQFFGPGTRLTVL.

This clonotype was counted ten times or more. The chain employs TRBV27 and TRBJ1-1; D ambiguous. V dropped 6 bases and J dropped 4 bases, with 15 bases sitting between them. The CDR3 spans 14 residues. CDR1 MNHEY and CDR2 SMNVEV come from the germline V gene (reference sequence). CDR3 in DNA: TGTGCCAGCAGCCGCACAATAATGGTCACTGAAGCTTTCTTT. This encodes CASSRTIMVTEAFF.

This clonotype showed up just a few times. The gene calls are TRBV30 and TRBJ2-3, with a possible D match to TRBD2 (5 bases). V dropped 4 bases and J dropped 4 bases, with 15 bases sitting between them. Germline V gene sequence: CDR1 GTSNPN, CDR2 SVGIG (reference sequence). This CDR3 comprises 14 residues. CDR3 nucleotide sequence: TGTGCCTGGAATAAAGAGGGTTGGTCAGATACGCAGTATTTT. Amino acid sequence: CAWNKEGWSDTQYF.

This clonotype was counted many times. The V call is TRBV29-1, the J call TRBJ2-3; unclear D gene. From germline, CDR1 is SQVTM and CDR2 ANQGSEA. The CDR3 is 14 residues long. Trimming pared 4 bases from V and 0 bases from J, leaving 11 bases between. CDR3 nucleotide sequence: TGCAGCGTTGCAATCGGGTCTAGCACAGATACGCAGTATTTT. Translated: CSVAIGSSTDTQYF.

Within the sample, this clonotype is medium-sized. This chain links TRBV6-6 with TRBJ2-1; the match to TRBD2 covers 10 bases. V was clipped by 7 bases and J by 7 bases; unmatched bases: 16. The CDR3 length is 17 residues. Germline V gene data show CDR1 as MNHNY and CDR2 as SVGAGI (reference sequence). CDR3 in amino acids: CASTYPLLAGEVNEQFF. The CDR3 region has the DNA TGTGCCAGCACCTATCCCCTCCTAGCGGGAGAAGTGAATGAGCAGTTCTTC.

Ten or more counts support this clonotype. CDR3 DNA: TGTGCCAGCTGGGGACAGGAGGTTGGGGGCTACACCTTC. Its protein product is CASWGQEVGGYTF. The chain combines TRBV12-3 or TRBV12-4 with TRBJ1-2; TRBD1 agrees at 8 bases. V trimming: 8 bases; J trimming: 8 bases; junction bases outside the gene matches: 10. CDR3 size: 13 residues.